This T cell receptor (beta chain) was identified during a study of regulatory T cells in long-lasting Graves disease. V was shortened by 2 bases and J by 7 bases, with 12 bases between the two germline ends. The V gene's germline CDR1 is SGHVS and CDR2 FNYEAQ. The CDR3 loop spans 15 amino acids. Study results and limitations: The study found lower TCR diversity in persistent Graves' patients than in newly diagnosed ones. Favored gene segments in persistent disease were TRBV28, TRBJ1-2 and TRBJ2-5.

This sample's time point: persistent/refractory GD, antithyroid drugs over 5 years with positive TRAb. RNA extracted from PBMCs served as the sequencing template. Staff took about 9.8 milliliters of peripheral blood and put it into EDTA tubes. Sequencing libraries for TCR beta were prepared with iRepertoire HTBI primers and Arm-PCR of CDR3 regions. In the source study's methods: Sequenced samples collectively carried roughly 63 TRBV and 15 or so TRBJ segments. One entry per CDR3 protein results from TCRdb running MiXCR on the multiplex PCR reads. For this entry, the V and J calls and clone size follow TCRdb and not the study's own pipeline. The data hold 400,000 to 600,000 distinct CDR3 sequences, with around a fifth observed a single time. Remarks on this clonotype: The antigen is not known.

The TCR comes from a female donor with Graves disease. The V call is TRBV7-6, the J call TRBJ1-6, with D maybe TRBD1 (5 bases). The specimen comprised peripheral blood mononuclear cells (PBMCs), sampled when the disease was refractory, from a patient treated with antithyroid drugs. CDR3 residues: CASSLLGGGNSPLHF. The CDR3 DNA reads TGTGCCAGCAGCTTACTGGGGGGAGGGAATTCACCCCTCCACTTT.